Shown below are 13 T cell receptor beta chains from a single sample sequenced in a study of post-analysis software for immune sequencing data. Study findings and constraints: There were five TRBV segments more frequent in patients than controls, and TRBV5-6, TRBV5-1 and TRBV20-1 were among them.

Prepared libraries of TCR beta cDNA carried unique molecular identifiers. TCRdb itself ran the PCR reads through MiXCR, one entry per CDR3 protein. The sample records about 800,000 distinct CDR3 sequences, about 27% being singletons. These receptors have no known antigen. The sequencing input was blood. The source of these receptors is a girl between 10 and 17 years old with multiple sclerosis.

This clonotype was recorded a few times. CDR3 sequence reads: CASSYSGGGASSYNEQFF. The CDR3 DNA reads TGTGCCAGCAGTTACTCAGGCGGCGGGGCCAGCTCCTACAATGAGCAGTTCTTC. This chain uses TRBV6-5 with TRBJ2-1; D might be TRBD2 (6 bases). The CDR3 extends over 18 amino acids. CDR1 is MNHEY and CDR2 is SVGAGI in the germline V gene. Trimming stripped 0 bases from V and 0 bases from J, with 15 bases between.

The chain recombines TRBV14 with TRBJ2-5; 9 positions agree with TRBD2. Trimming removed 0 bases from V and 5 bases from J; junction bases left unmatched: 7. This CDR3 region has 16 residues. The germline CDR1 and CDR2 sequences are SGHDN and FVKESK. In DNA, the CDR3 is TGTGCCAGCAGCCAAGATTCGCGGGGGGGCCGGGAGACCCAGTACTTC. Translated, it gives CASSQDSRGGRETQYF.

This clonotype was seen only a few times. The chain recombines TRBV6-1 with TRBJ2-1; TRBD2 agrees at 11 bases. V lost 5 bases, J lost 9 bases, and 12 bases stayed unmatched. The CDR3 has 16 residues. Germline V gene data show CDR1 as MNHNS and CDR2 as SASEGT. CDR3 sequence: CASSIYLLAGASEQFF. The CDR3 DNA reads as TGTGCCAGCAGTATCTATTTACTAGCGGGGGCTTCTGAGCAGTTCTTC.

The chain is built from TRBV27 and TRBJ1-2; D gene uncertain. The CDR3 is 14 residues long. In germline, CDR1 is MNHEY, CDR2 SMNVEV (reference sequence). Between the trimmed V and J ends, which lost 5 bases and 4 bases, there was a span of 14 bases. DNA for the CDR3: TGTGCCAGCAGTGCACTACAGAGCTCCTATGGCTACACCTTC. Its protein product is CASSALQSSYGYTF.

To note about this clonotype: This is likely a read error, given that the CDR3 carries no conserved phenylalanine or tryptophan at its end. The chain links TRBV10-2 to TRBJ2-1; D not certain. Trimming pared 4 bases from V and 6 bases from J, leaving 4 bases between. CDR1 is WSHSY, CDR2 SAAADI, per germline. The CDR3 covers 11 residues. The CDR3 region is CASSGVNEQFS. The CDR3 DNA reads TGCGCCAGCAGTGGCGTCAATGAGCAGTTCTCC.

The chain recombines TRBV20-1 with TRBJ2-1; D unclear. The germline V gene has CDR1 DFQATT and CDR2 SNEGSKA (reference sequence). V dropped 1 base and J dropped 12 bases, with 16 bases sitting between them. The CDR3 is 13 amino acids. The CDR3 spells CSARVIVNRGQFF. CDR3 nucleotides: TGCAGTGCTAGAGTAATTGTGAACCGCGGGCAGTTCTTC.

The chain's CDR3 is CASSQGVQGGYEQYF. Here the CDR3 DNA reads TGCGCCAGCAGCCAAGGAGTCCAGGGCGGATACGAGCAGTACTTC. V and J are TRBV4-3 and TRBJ2-7; D possibly corresponds to TRBD1 (5 bases). The CDR3 extends over 15 amino acids. The V gene's germline CDR1 is LGHNA and CDR2 YSLEER. V was trimmed by 1 base and J by 4 bases, leaving 14 bases between them.

There are a few counts of this clonotype. The chain uses TRBV9 and TRBJ1-2; D remains ambiguous. Germline V CDR1 and CDR2: SGDLS, YYNGEE. There are 14 residues in the CDR3. Trimming took off 4 bases at V and 4 bases at J, with 14 bases between the two ends. The CDR3 loop is CASSPDSRAYGYTF. CDR3 nucleotides: TGTGCCAGCAGCCCCGATTCCCGGGCCTATGGCTACACCTTC.

The gene calls are TRBV28 and TRBJ2-7; 14 bases are shared with TRBD2. Germline-derived CDR1 and CDR2 are MDHEN and SYDVKM. Germline trimming cut 5 bases from V and 4 bases from J; bases unmatched to any gene: 4. This CDR3 is built from 15 residues. The CDR3 coding sequence is TGTGCCAGCAGTCCTCGGACTAGCGGGAGGTACGAGCAGTACTTC. Residues: CASSPRTSGRYEQYF. Together with reference TRBV28 and TRBJ2-7, the CDR3 gives the full variable domain: DVKVTQSSRYLVKRTGEKVFLECVQDMDHENMFWYRQDPGLGLRLIYFSYDVKMKEKGDIPEGYSVSREKKERFSLILESASTNQTSMYLCASSPRTSGRYEQYFGPGTRLTVT.

There are a few counts of this clonotype. The chain is built from TRBV4-3 and TRBJ1-2; tentative D call: TRBD1 (5 bases). Between the trimmed V and J ends, which lost 0 bases and 2 bases, there was a span of 10 bases. The CDR3 has 15 amino acids. Germline CDR1 LGHNA, CDR2 YSLEER. CDR3 sequence reads: CASSQEWDGNYGYTF. DNA for the CDR3: TGCGCCAGCAGCCAAGAATGGGACGGGAACTATGGCTACACCTTC.

This clonotype turned up a few times. The chain links TRBV6-2 or TRBV6-3 to TRBJ1-1, with unresolved D. CDR1 and CDR2 (germline): MNHEY, SVGEGT. CDR3 length: 13 amino acids. Trimming shortened V by 0 bases and J by 11 bases, and 13 bases separated the two germline ends. The CDR3 loop reads CASSYSTEKYAFF. The CDR3 bases are TGTGCCAGCAGTTACTCCACAGAAAAGTACGCTTTCTTT.

The chain employs TRBV18 and TRBJ2-5; D perhaps matches TRBD1 (5 bases). The length of the CDR3 is 15 residues. V was trimmed by 3 bases and J by 1 base, leaving 12 bases between them. Germline V gene lookup returns CDR1 KGHSH and CDR2 LQKENI. CDR3 DNA: TGTGCCAGCTCACCGTCGAGACAGCCCCAAGAGACCCAGTACTTC. Its translation is CASSPSRQPQETQYF.

J is TRBJ2-3 and V is TRBV7-8, with a tentative D call TRBD1 (6 bases). The V end was cut by 5 bases, the J end by 3 bases, with 18 bases between. This CDR3 has 16 residues. Looked up from germline, CDR1 is SGHVS and CDR2 is FQNEAQ. CDR3 DNA sequence: TGTGCCAGCAGCAGGGCTAGCCTGGGGGCTACAGATACGCAGTATTTT. It codes for CASSRASLGATDTQYF.